This record concerns one T cell receptor beta chain sequence. Its matching antigen is unknown. These data belong to a study of T cell responses to AZD1222 COVID-19 vaccine. General study results and limits: Most donors were white British, females outnumbered males, and clonal diversity was possibly underestimated.

The CDR3 contains 15 residues. V was clipped by 4 bases and J by 7 bases; unmatched bases: 9. CDR1 is SGHTA, CDR2 FQGTGA, per germline. Using immunoSEQ multiplex PCR, the repertoire was profiled, and TCRdb retains in-frame clones only, with some absent. The sample lists some 180,000 clones, around 90% occurring once. V and J are TRBV7-3 and TRBJ2-7, with 11 bases that match TRBD2. This TCR derives from an adult who received the AZD1222 COVID-19 vaccine. Sequencing used peripheral blood, obtained 28 days after the second AZD1222 dose. CDR3 sequence: CASSWELAGVGEQYF. The CDR3 coding sequence is TGTGCCAGCAGCTGGGAACTAGCGGGAGTCGGAGAGCAGTACTTC.